This TCR beta chain emerged from a study of blood T cell repertoires in COVID-19 (TCRdb year 2020). Broadly, across the study: Samples covering the acute and convalescent phases of COVID-19 were provided by collaborators in the United States, Italy and Spain. Samples were obtained from the ongoing ImmuneRACE study (first 160 participants) and from 1,200 or so subjects provided by 6 global collaborators. HLA class I and class II types, where available, came from metadata supplied by the sample provider rather than from assay-based typing. Deeply sampled blood TCRbeta repertoires from subjects exposed to, actively infected with, or recovered from COVID-19 were included in the dataset. The repertoires were made available in a free public database intended to serve as a resource for research on the immune response to SARS-CoV-2. A de-identified subject ID, COVID-19 status, age in years and sex were almost always included in the sample metadata. The prospective study material was composed of cDNA or gDNA derived from T cells, B-cell-depleted T cells, or PBMCs.

TCRbeta CDR3 regions were amplified from genomic DNA using the immunoSEQ Assay, a bias-controlled multiplex PCR. The authors processed their data as follows. The number of nucleated cells in each sample was estimated by amplification of reference gene primers within the assay. To quantify the absolute abundance of each unique TCRbeta CDR3 rearrangement, sequence reads were collapsed and filtered. Productive Simpson clonality was computed per sample as the square root of Simpson's diversity index over productive rearrangements. In TCRdb, the immuneACCESS table is reduced to in-frame sequences with V and J assigned. These tables do not hold every clone; where another copy was compared, an unresolved V gene accounts for under half, and the others remain unexplained. The V and J calls and the clone size are those of that table, but D and trimming were determined from the DNA. The sample data list about 220,000 clones, and 75% to 90% of these were observed just once. The leading ten clones occupy more than 2.5% of the sample.

General conclusions and limits of the study: The amount of clinical and demographic metadata varied by source and participant and was provided uncurated.

A second Seattle source provided samples from volunteer blood donors who had recovered from COVID-19. Each collaborating institution followed its own protocols to collect whole blood in K2EDTA tubes. For TCRbeta analysis, collaborator samples were shipped as frozen whole blood, as isolated PBMCs, or as DNA extracted from either sample type. Concerning this clone: Its antigen specificity is not known. The sample holds no much larger clone one base away, and base qualities are not on file.

This TCR was sampled from a woman in her twenties or thirties who had recovered from COVID-19. Source material: peripheral blood.

The nucleotide sequence is TGTGCCAGCAGCTTAGATGACTATCAAGAGACCCAGTACTTC. Its translation is CASSLDDYQETQYF. Recombination connected TRBV11-2 to TRBJ2-5; perhaps TRBD2 is the D gene, with 5 bases matching. Including cysteine and phenylalanine, the CDR3 has 14 amino acids. Just the 42-base CDR3 DNA is kept, in frame starting at base 1. V and J are truncated by 0 bases and 2 bases respectively, leaving an intervening sequence of 7 bases. The CDR1 and CDR2 encoded by the germline V gene are SGHAT and FQNNGV.